This TCR beta chain comes out of a study of shared clonotypes between healthy human individuals. Study details: Two women and a few men aged 18 to 49 served as donors.

Method: immunoSEQ multiplex PCR; TCRdb's copy keeps in-frame clones and lacks some. The sample consists of hundreds of thousands of clones, 70% to 80% of them appearing once. This clone showed up just a few times. With 3 bases removed from V and 0 bases from J, the gap between germline ends came to 9 bases. In germline, CDR1 is SGHNT, CDR2 YYREEE (reference sequence). CDR3 length equals 14 residues. This receptor was obtained from a woman aged 40-49 years in good health. Some clones in this sample may be carry-over from other donors' samples. The chain uses TRBV5-4 and TRBJ2-5, with a possible D match to TRBD2 (6 bases). The specimen was PBMCs. Here the CDR3 DNA reads TGTGCCAGCAGCTGGGTAGCGGACCAAGAGACCCAGTACTTC. This translates into CASSWVADQETQYF.